Listed below are T cell receptor beta chains from one sample, sequenced in a study of CD8 T cells in ankylosing spondylitis. Each CDR3 protein gets one entry after TCRdb re-called the 5' RACE reads with MiXCR. The repertoire holds a few hundred thousand distinct CDR3 sequences, with about 10% as singletons. Sequencing was carried out using blood, either unsorted or a sorted T cell fraction (not recorded which). The source of these receptors is a male donor with ankylosing spondylitis or in good health (not recorded which). The CDR3 runs from the conserved cysteine through the conserved F or W. Each record gives: J gene, V gene, CDR3 protein.

J: TRBJ2-7
V: TRBV12-3/TRBV12-4
CDR3: CASSQGQVYEQYF

J: TRBJ1-1
V: TRBV5-1
CDR3: CASSAAGIANTEAFF

J: TRBJ2-1
V: TRBV10-3
CDR3: CAISSPEGRLNEQFF

J: TRBJ2-3
V: TRBV12-3/TRBV12-4
CDR3: CASSPGTIDTDTQYF

J: TRBJ2-2
V: TRBV5-4
CDR3: CASSFIFNTGELFF

J: TRBJ2-1
V: TRBV10-2
CDR3: CASLLGGYNEQFF

J: TRBJ2-7
V: TRBV5-5
CDR3: CASSLVGVTEQYF

J: TRBJ2-1
V: TRBV2
CDR3: CASSEEWSSRNEQFF

J: TRBJ1-1
V: TRBV7-6
CDR3: CASSHGGTEAFF

J: TRBJ2-6
V: TRBV20-1
CDR3: CSARFNPRGATHSGANVLTF

J: TRBJ2-3
V: TRBV28
CDR3: CASSDNTQYF

J: TRBJ2-5
V: TRBV20-1
CDR3: CSARPLAGDLETQYF

J: TRBJ1-4
V: TRBV7-9
CDR3: CASSPDRGTEKLFF

J: TRBJ2-1
V: TRBV5-1
CDR3: CASSLDTSGRASTSYNEQFF

J: TRBJ2-7
V: TRBV7-9
CDR3: CASSFERSYEQYF

J: TRBJ1-1
V: TRBV2
CDR3: CASSSAGGSLQEAFF

J: TRBJ1-5
V: TRBV7-8
CDR3: CASSLYRLGSNQPQHF

J: TRBJ2-7
V: TRBV20-1
CDR3: CSARRGETPYEQYF

J: TRBJ2-3
V: TRBV20-1
CDR3: CSAPTLRDYDTDTQYF

J: TRBJ2-2
V: TRBV12-3/TRBV12-4
CDR3: CASSLDARATGELFF

J: TRBJ2-5
V: TRBV7-8
CDR3: CASSFGQTTQETQYF

J: TRBJ1-3
V: TRBV5-4
CDR3: CASSLRPWGATGVSGNTIYF

J: TRBJ2-6
V: TRBV5-1
CDR3: CASSPAEGERDSGANVLTF

J: TRBJ2-1
V: TRBV3-1
CDR3: CASSPDGPSGQFF

J: TRBJ1-4
V: TRBV19
CDR3: CASSTVADEKLFF

J: TRBJ2-3
V: TRBV30
CDR3: CAWRGEDTQYF

J: TRBJ2-3
V: TRBV5-1
CDR3: CASSTGLADTDTQYF

J: TRBJ2-5
V: TRBV20-1
CDR3: CSANPETQYF

J: TRBJ1-5
V: TRBV28
CDR3: CASSLLLIPNNQPQHF

J: TRBJ2-7
V: TRBV7-6
CDR3: CASSLFAGPSYEQYF

J: TRBJ1-1
V: TRBV4-1
CDR3: CASSPPLSTEAFF

J: TRBJ2-7
V: TRBV28
CDR3: CASTTGDTYYEQYF

J: TRBJ1-5
V: TRBV28
CDR3: CASTREYLHQPQHF

J: TRBJ2-1
V: TRBV5-1
CDR3: CASTAYRGDEQFF

J: TRBJ2-3
V: TRBV5-1
CDR3: CASSPTPHYTDTQYF

J: TRBJ1-2
V: TRBV19
CDR3: CASSDRDRGSGYTF